Each of the 25 T cell receptor beta chains below was sequenced from the same sample in a study of CD4 and CD8 cells across lung adenocarcinoma regions. In TCRdb, the PCR reads were re-called with MiXCR into one record per CDR3 protein. This table has 25,000 or so distinct CDR3 sequences, 45% to 60% appearing once. Sequencing input: CD4+ T cells from the center of a lung tumor. The receptors were gathered from a male donor with lung adenocarcinoma. The CD4 and CD8 labels of this study may be unreliable.

This clonotype was detected many times. V usage is TRBV27 and J usage is TRBJ2-7; no clear D gene. The CDR3 is 15 residues long. V shed 2 bases and J shed 2 bases, with 13 bases lying between them. Germline loops: CDR1 MNHEY, CDR2 SMNVEV (reference sequence). The CDR3 sequence: CASSLTRPVTYEQYF. For the CDR3, the DNA is TGTGCCAGCAGTTTAACCAGGCCGGTCACCTACGAGCAGTACTTC.

This chain links TRBV6-5 with TRBJ2-3, with no clear D. Germline assignment: CDR1 MNHEY and CDR2 SVGAGI. CDR3 length equals 14 residues. The V end lost 4 bases, the J end lost 5 bases, and 13 bases lay between the germline ends. The CDR3 here is CASSFQEYKDTQYF. The CDR3 nucleotides read TGTGCCAGCAGTTTCCAGGAATACAAAGATACGCAGTATTTT.

This CDR3 is CASSRRGAAGGTDKQFF. CDR3 nucleotide sequence: TGTGCCAGCAGCCGGAGGGGAGCAGCGGGAGGCACCGATAAGCAGTTTTTT. The rearrangement links TRBV6-1 to TRBJ2-2, with 9 bases that match TRBD2. V lost 6 bases and J lost 16; bases outside the gene matches: 24. CDR1 and CDR2 from the germline V gene are MNHNS and SASEGT. The CDR3 totals 17 residues.

The chain joins TRBV6-1 to TRBJ2-3; TRBD2 might be the D (6 bases). The J call may be wrong; the DNA end is better matched by TRBJ2-2. Germline CDR1 reads MNHNS; CDR2 reads SASEGT. The CDR3 covers 15 residues. The CDR3 nucleotides read TGTGCCAGGGGACTCCAGGCCGGAAGTACAGAGAAGCTGTTTTTT. It specifies CARGLQAGSTEKLFF.

As concerns this clonotype: One end of the junction does not line up with germline, which may come from a read error. The chain employs TRBV27 and TRBJ2-5, with D perhaps TRBD2 (5 bases). CDR3 length: 17 amino acids. Per the germline V gene, CDR1 is MNHEY and CDR2 is SMNVEV (reference sequence). DNA of the CDR3: TGTGCCAGCAGTGCGGGCCGAGTGGGCCGTGGGCAAGAGACGCAGTACTTC. Translated, it gives CASSAGRVGRGQETQYF.

In its sample, this clonotype was seen many times. The chain combines TRBV27 with TRBJ2-3; the D gene is possibly TRBD2 (5 bases). Germline V lookup: CDR1 MNHEY, CDR2 SMNVEV (reference sequence). V lost 5 bases, J lost 6 bases, and 12 bases lay in between. The CDR3 contains 13 residues. The CDR3 here is CASSPDWRDTQYF. The CDR3 nucleotides read TGTGCCAGCAGTCCGGACTGGCGGGATACGCAGTATTTT.

In the case of this clonotype: The germline gene is not matched at one end of the junction; a read error may be the cause. The chain recombines TRBV6-1 with TRBJ2-4; D might be TRBD1 or TRBD2, each matching 5 bases. The germline V gene encodes CDR1 MNHNS and CDR2 SASEGT. CDR3 size: 13 residues. For the CDR3, the DNA is TGTGCCACCGGGGAAGGGGCCAAAAACAATCAGTACTTC. This encodes CATGEGAKNNQYF.

This clonotype was seen once. Just one base apart from a much larger clone, this may be a read error. The V call is TRBV11-3, the J call TRBJ2-1; weak D call: TRBD1 (7 bases). Trimming cost V 7 bases and J 13 bases, with 26 bases left between them. CDR1 is SGHNT, CDR2 YENEEA, per germline. This CDR3 region has 15 residues. This CDR3 reads CASTPGGRNSGTQFF. The DNA of the CDR3 is TGTGCCAGCACCCCAGGGGGGAGGAATTCGGGGACCCAGTTCTTC.

The table lists this clonotype with a few counts. The chain is built from TRBV7-2 and TRBJ1-1; D remains unclear. Germline loops: CDR1 SGHTA, CDR2 FQGNSA. V was clipped by 1 base and J by 0 bases, with 9 bases between them. The CDR3 consists of 15 residues. The CDR3 nucleotides are TGTGCCAGCAGCTTAGACAGTTCCATGAACACTGAAGCTTTCTTT. It codes for CASSLDSSMNTEAFF.

This clonotype was observed a few times. The rearrangement uses TRBV9 and TRBJ2-1, with 9 nucleotides matching TRBD1. The trim removed 2 bases at V and 6 bases at J, leaving 6 bases unmatched. Germline V gene lookup returns CDR1 SGDLS and CDR2 YYNGEE. This CDR3 spans 15 amino acids. CDR3 loop: CASSVGQGLVNEQFF. The CDR3 nucleotides read TGTGCCAGCAGCGTGGGACAGGGTCTAGTCAATGAGCAGTTCTTC.

The rearrangement links TRBV6-5 to TRBJ2-4; 12 bases fit TRBD2. The J call is uncertain, as TRBJ2-1 better fits the DNA end. Germline CDR1 MNHEY, CDR2 SVGAGI. This CDR3 spans 16 amino acids. The CDR3 DNA reads as TGTGCCAGCAGTTTCATCCTAGCGGGAGGGCCGAATGAGCAGTTCTTC. It is translated as CASSFILAGGPNEQFF.

With regard to this clonotype: Its ends do not fully match the called genes, so a read error is possible. The rearrangement uses TRBV6-1 and TRBJ2-2, with D perhaps TRBD1 or TRBD2 (5 bases each). Germline V gives CDR1 MNHNS, CDR2 SASEGT. The length of the CDR3 is 15 residues. The CDR3 DNA sequence: TGTGCCCGCAGCCTCCAGTCCGTGAGTACCGGGGCGCTGTTTTTT. As protein: CARSLQSVSTGALFF.

This clonotype was picked up a small number of times. The chain couples TRBV7-2 to TRBJ2-5, with TRBD2 matching 9 bases. The end of the DNA fits TRBJ2-7 better, so the J call may be wrong. CDR1 is SGHTA and CDR2 is FQGNSA in the germline V gene. This CDR3 spans 14 amino acids. The CDR3 DNA reads as TGTGCCAGCAGCTTACTAGCGGGAAGGGGCGAGCAGTACTTC. Residues: CASSLLAGRGEQYF.

The chain has TRBV5-1 and TRBJ2-2; 13 nucleotides align to TRBD2. CDR3 length: 19 residues. V lost 0 bases and J lost 6; bases outside the gene matches: 11. The germline V gene has CDR1 SGHRS and CDR2 YFSETQ. CDR3 in amino acids: CASSLGLAGGVGFSGELFF. The CDR3 DNA sequence: TGCGCCAGCAGCTTGGGACTAGCGGGAGGAGTGGGGTTCTCCGGGGAGCTGTTTTTT.

The genes are TRBV25-1 and TRBJ2-1; no clear D. The CDR3 loop spans 17 amino acids. Germline V gene sequence: CDR1 MGHDK, CDR2 SYGVNS. V gave up 0 bases and J gave up 9 bases, with 21 bases separating them. The CDR3: CASSEYLLKAKSGEQFF. The CDR3 DNA follows: TGTGCCAGCAGTGAATACCTCCTTAAGGCAAAGTCGGGTGAGCAGTTCTTC.

Concerning this clonotype itself: Germline and junction disagree at one end, which may indicate a read error. This rearrangement joins TRBV6-1 to TRBJ2-3; TRBD1 might be the D (6 bases). The CDR3 runs 14 residues. The germline V gene has CDR1 MNHNS and CDR2 SASEGT. The CDR3 DNA reads TGTGCGAGTAAGGGGGAGTTGAGCAAAGATACCCAGTATTTC. This translates into CASKGELSKDTQYF.

The gene calls are TRBV15 and TRBJ2-1, with 8 bases matching TRBD1. The J call may be incorrect, as the DNA end agrees better with TRBJ2-5. The CDR3 totals 15 residues. The germline CDR1 and CDR2 sequences are LNHNV and YYDKDF (reference sequence). CDR3 region: CATSGWTGLIETQYF. DNA of the CDR3: TGTGCCACCAGCGGTTGGACAGGGCTAATAGAGACCCAGTACTTC.

This clonotype has at least ten counts. The chain employs TRBV11-3 and TRBJ2-7, with 7 nucleotides matching TRBD2. Looked up from germline, CDR1 is SGHNT and CDR2 is YENEEA. The CDR3 loop spans 15 amino acids. The junction had 4 bases not matched to a gene; V was cut back by 1 base and J by 1 base. CDR3 residues: CASSLGPGGSYEQYF. As DNA, the CDR3 is TGTGCCAGCAGCTTAGGTCCGGGAGGATCCTACGAGCAGTACTTC.

This clonotype was counted once. The V gene is TRBV6-1, the J gene TRBJ2-3, with D hard to call. Germline V gene sequence: CDR1 MNHNS, CDR2 SASEGT. V lost 6 bases to trimming and J lost 6 bases, with 19 bases between them. This CDR3 comprises 15 residues. The CDR3 is CASRLQAGIPDTQYF. CDR3 nucleotides: TGTGCCAGCAGACTCCAGGCTGGGATCCCCGATACGCAGTATTTT.

The V gene is TRBV6-1, the J gene TRBJ2-1; 10 bases match TRBD1. Trimming cost V 8 bases and J 8 bases; bases outside gene matches: 9. CDR1 is MNHNS and CDR2 is SASEGT in the germline V gene. This CDR3 spans 14 amino acids. Here the CDR3 reads CASPPGQGTDEQFF. DNA of the CDR3: TGTGCCAGCCCACCGGGACAGGGGACTGATGAGCAGTTCTTC.

This clonotype is labeled large. The chain couples TRBV27 to TRBJ2-1; D possibly corresponds to TRBD1 (5 bases). CDR3 length: 17 residues. Trimming took 0 bases from V and 5 from J, leaving 17 bases between them. In germline, CDR1 is MNHEY, CDR2 SMNVEV (reference sequence). The CDR3 bases are TGTGCCAGCAGTTTATCGGTGGGGCAGGGCCTTAACAATGAGCAGTTCTTC. It is translated as CASSLSVGQGLNNEQFF.

V usage is TRBV11-2 and J usage is TRBJ2-1, with D possibly matching TRBD2 (6 bases). V was shortened by 5 bases and J by 5 bases, with 13 bases between the two germline ends. Germline-derived CDR1 and CDR2 are SGHAT and FQNNGV. The CDR3 length is 14 residues. As DNA, the CDR3 is TGTGCCAGCAGCCCTAGGTGGGGGGACAATGAGCAGTTCTTC. Its protein product is CASSPRWGDNEQFF.

The chain recombines TRBV12-3 or TRBV12-4 with TRBJ2-5; TRBD1 matches 7 bases. This CDR3 has 15 amino acids. V shed 9 bases, J shed 3 bases, and the junction held 13 bases outside the gene matches. The chain's CDR3 is CARERGGGGKETQYF. The CDR3 DNA reads TGTGCCAGGGAGAGAGGGGGCGGAGGCAAAGAGACCCAGTACTTC.

The chain recombines TRBV6-1 with TRBJ2-5, with D possibly matching TRBD2 (7 bases). V lost 11 bases and J lost 11, with 30 bases in between. The CDR3 spans 15 residues. CDR1 is MNHNS and CDR2 is SASEGT in the germline V gene. For the CDR3, the DNA is TGTGCCGGCGGCCTAGGGGGGGGAGACTACGATACGCAGTACTTC. Residues: CAGGLGGGDYDTQYF.

This clonotype came up many times. The chain couples TRBV3-1 to TRBJ2-1; D call uncertain. The V gene's germline CDR1 is LGHDT and CDR2 YNNKEL (reference sequence). V shed 1 base and J shed 0 bases, with 7 bases lying between them. The CDR3 extends over 15 amino acids. CDR3 DNA sequence: TGTGCCAGCAGCCAAGTGATGGGCTCCTACAATGAGCAGTTCTTC. This gives the protein CASSQVMGSYNEQFF.